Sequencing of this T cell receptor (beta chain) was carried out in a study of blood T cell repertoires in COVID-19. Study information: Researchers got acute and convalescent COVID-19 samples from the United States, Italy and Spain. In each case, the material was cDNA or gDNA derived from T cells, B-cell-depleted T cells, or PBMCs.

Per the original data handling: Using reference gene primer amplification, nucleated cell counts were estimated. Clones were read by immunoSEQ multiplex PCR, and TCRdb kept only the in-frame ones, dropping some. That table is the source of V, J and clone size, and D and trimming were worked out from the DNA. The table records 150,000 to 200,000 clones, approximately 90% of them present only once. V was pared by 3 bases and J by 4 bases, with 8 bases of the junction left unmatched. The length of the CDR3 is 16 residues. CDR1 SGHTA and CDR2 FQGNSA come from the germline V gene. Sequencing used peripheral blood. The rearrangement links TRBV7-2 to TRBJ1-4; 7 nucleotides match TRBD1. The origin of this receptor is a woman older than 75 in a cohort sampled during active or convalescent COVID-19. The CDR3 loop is CASSFGRGIRNEKLFF. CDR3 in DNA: TGTGCCAGCAGCTTTGGCAGGGGGATCCGTAATGAAAAACTGTTTTTT.